The clone carrying this T cell receptor beta chain was observed at least ten times. This sample is part of a study of T-cell memory formation after mild COVID-19. As for the study in general: Largely, TCR clusters stayed within a single donor.

TCRdb independently ran MiXCR on the 5' RACE reads; one entry per CDR3 protein. The data contain roughly 190,000 distinct CDR3 sequences, over 9.5% of them singletons. Trimming stripped 8 bases from V and 6 bases from J, with 14 bases between. Germline CDR1 is SNHLY and CDR2 is FYNNEI. The CDR3 has 13 residues. The sequencing sample was made of PBMCs or a T cell subset sorted from them (not recorded which). The rearrangement uses TRBV2 and TRBJ2-1; tentatively, D is TRBD1 or TRBD2 (5 bases each). The sequence derives from a man aged 18 to 29 who had mild COVID-19 (a few samples of this study predate the infection). Cell type and time point are not known. CDR3 sequence (DNA): TGTGCCAGCGTGACCGGGACCTCCAATGAGCAGTTCTTC. This translates into CASVTGTSNEQFF. Drawing the rest from reference TRBV2 and TRBJ2-1, the complete variable domain is EPEVTQTPSHQVTQMGQEVILRCVPISNHLYFYWYRQILGQKVEFLVSFYNNEISEKSEIFDDQFSVERPDGSNFTLKIRSTKLEDSAMYFCASVTGTSNEQFFGPGTRLTVL.